A selection of T cell receptor beta chains follows, all from one sample in a study of blood T cell repertoires in COVID-19. Repertoires were generated with immunoSEQ multiplex PCR, while TCRdb's copy carries only in-frame clones and drops some. Of 80,000 to 100,000 clones listed, 88% are singletons. Sample: peripheral blood. All receptors come from a man aged 45-65 years with COVID-19, enrolled during active disease. The CDR3 runs from the conserved cysteine through the conserved F or W.

J gene,CDR3 length,V gene,CDR3 protein
TRBJ2-5,15,TRBV11-2,CASSPWTGGLETQYF
TRBJ1-2,14,TRBV5-1,CASSPQQGVGGYTF
TRBJ1-4,13,TRBV10-2,CASSPQVPEKLFF
TRBJ1-2,18,TRBV23-1,CASSQSPSRDRTLYGYTF
TRBJ1-1,17,TRBV3-1/TRBV3-2,CASKPSGGQGTNTEAFF
TRBJ2-1,15,TRBV10-3,CAISGSGGAWDEQFF
TRBJ2-7,14,TRBV6-6,CASSYPGTGGEQYF
TRBJ2-7,14,TRBV7-2,CASSTATGNDEQYF
TRBJ1-3,15,TRBV10-2,CASRTGYLSGNTIYF
TRBJ1-4,15,TRBV6-5,CASSYSTLTNEKLFF
TRBJ2-2,15,TRBV9,CASSVVGGNTGELFF
TRBJ2-6,15,TRBV5-1,CASSNTDSGANVLTF
TRBJ2-3,15,TRBV6-6,CASSPMTGGADTQYF
TRBJ1-2,14,TRBV11-2,CASSSIRFNYGYTF
TRBJ2-5,15,TRBV6-1,CASSDLAGGLETQYF
TRBJ1-6,14,TRBV27,CASSPGQGTSPLHF
TRBJ1-6,15,TRBV6-1,CASSEFIRGNSPLHF
TRBJ1-2,14,TRBV9,CASSVEAVRGGYTF
TRBJ2-5,15,TRBV3-1/TRBV3-2,CASRRSGGWGETQYF
TRBJ2-7,14,TRBV5-1,CASSLRSSRYEQYF
TRBJ1-2,13,TRBV14,CASSPTGPSGYTF
TRBJ1-5,14,TRBV28,CASSLGGIGQPQHF
TRBJ1-1,17,TRBV14,CASSHPGTGATSTEAFF
TRBJ2-7,13,TRBV7-2,CASSPDRGYEQYF
TRBJ2-7,17,TRBV27,CASSSPHGQSSSYEQYF
TRBJ2-7,12,TRBV5-1,CASSAGQGRQYF
TRBJ2-2,16,TRBV7-9,CASSLEPAENTGELFF
TRBJ1-2,18,TRBV2,CASSEIGNSNYRGYGYTF
TRBJ1-1,14,TRBV12-5,CASGLYREGTEAFF
TRBJ2-1,15,TRBV7-2,CASSPESGLAYEQFF
TRBJ1-4,22,TRBV7-6,CASSLAWKPGAGLGATNEKLFF
TRBJ2-5,14,TRBV24-1,CATSDPRIEETQYF
TRBJ1-6,13,TRBV19,CASMKTGDEPLHF
TRBJ2-7,14,TRBV5-1,CASSITGPPREQYF
TRBJ2-1,16,TRBV3-1/TRBV3-2,CASSQDRASGGPEQFF
TRBJ2-1,17,TRBV4-1,CASSHRLAQSSYNEQFF
TRBJ2-1,12,TRBV29-1,CSVGRNYNEQFF
TRBJ2-7,16,TRBV3-1/TRBV3-2,CASSPQPLGRGYEQYF
TRBJ2-2,14,TRBV2,CASRGAGSTGELFF
TRBJ2-3,15,TRBV5-4,CASRQSGGASDTQYF
TRBJ1-1,13,TRBV19,CASSVVMNTEAFF
TRBJ1-1,16,TRBV5-1,CASSFGRTGVNTEAFF